This TCR beta chain derives from a study of cytomegalovirus exposure and HLA in healthy donors. This CDR3 has 14 amino acids. J lost 6 bases, V lost 3 bases, and 3 bases had no gene match. From germline, CDR1 is LNHNV and CDR2 YYDKDF (reference sequence). Notes on the study in general: Analyzed later, most CMV-associated TCR beta chains appeared HLA-restricted. A link between a missense DCLRE1C variant and TCR beta V- and J-gene trimming emerged from a later analysis.

It was with 60 Vbeta and 13 Jbeta primers that the PCR ran. The repertoire was sequenced with immunoSEQ multiplex PCR; TCRdb's copy has only in-frame clones and lacks some. The sample comprises about 140,000 clones, around 81% of which are singletons, and around 2.5% rests with the top ten. In the case of this clone: The target antigen is unknown.

This sequence joins TRBV15 and TRBJ2-7, with TRBD1 matching over 12 bases. The TCR originated in a man aged 50-59 years in good health and CMV-seronegative. Sequencing was done on a sample of PBMCs. The CDR3 DNA reads TGTGCCACCAGCAGCGGGACAGGGGGCGGCGAGCAGTACTTC. This encodes CATSSGTGGGEQYF.